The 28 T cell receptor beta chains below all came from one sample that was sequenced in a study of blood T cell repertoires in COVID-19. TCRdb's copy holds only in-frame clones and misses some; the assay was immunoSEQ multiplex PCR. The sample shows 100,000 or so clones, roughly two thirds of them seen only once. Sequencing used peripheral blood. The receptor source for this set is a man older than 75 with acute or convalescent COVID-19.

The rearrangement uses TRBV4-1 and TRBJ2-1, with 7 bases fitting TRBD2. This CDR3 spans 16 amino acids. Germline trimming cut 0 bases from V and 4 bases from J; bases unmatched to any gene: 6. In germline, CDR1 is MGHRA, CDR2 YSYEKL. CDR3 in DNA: TGCGCCAGCAGCCAAGAGCAGCTAGCGGCTTACAATGAGCAGTTCTTC. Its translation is CASSQEQLAAYNEQFF.

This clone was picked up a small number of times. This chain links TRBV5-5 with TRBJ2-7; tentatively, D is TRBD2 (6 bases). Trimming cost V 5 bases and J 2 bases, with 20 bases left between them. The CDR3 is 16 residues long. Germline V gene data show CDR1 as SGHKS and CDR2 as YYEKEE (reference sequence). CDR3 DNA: TGTGCCAGCAGTGGACCCCCAAGCGGGCGAGCCTACGAGCAGTACTTC. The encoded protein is CASSGPPSGRAYEQYF.

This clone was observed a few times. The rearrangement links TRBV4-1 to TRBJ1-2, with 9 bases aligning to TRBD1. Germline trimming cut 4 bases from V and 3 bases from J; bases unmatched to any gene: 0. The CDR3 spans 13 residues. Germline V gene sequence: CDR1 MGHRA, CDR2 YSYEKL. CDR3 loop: CASSRDRDYGYTF. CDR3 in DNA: TGCGCCAGCAGCCGGGACAGGGACTATGGCTACACCTTC.

The CDR3 spells CASSTGVSETQYF. The DNA for the CDR3 is TGTGCCAGCAGTACAGGGGTTTCAGAGACCCAGTACTTC. The V gene is TRBV12-3 or TRBV12-4, the J gene TRBJ2-5, with 7 bases identical to TRBD1. Trimming took 5 bases from V and 4 from J; bases not matched to a gene: 4. This CDR3 has 13 residues.

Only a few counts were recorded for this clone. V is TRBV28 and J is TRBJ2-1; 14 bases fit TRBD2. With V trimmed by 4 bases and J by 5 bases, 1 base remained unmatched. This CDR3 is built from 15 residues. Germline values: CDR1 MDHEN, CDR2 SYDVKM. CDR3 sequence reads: CASSSGLAGDNEQFF. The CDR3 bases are TGTGCCAGCAGTTCGGGACTAGCGGGGGACAATGAGCAGTTCTTC.

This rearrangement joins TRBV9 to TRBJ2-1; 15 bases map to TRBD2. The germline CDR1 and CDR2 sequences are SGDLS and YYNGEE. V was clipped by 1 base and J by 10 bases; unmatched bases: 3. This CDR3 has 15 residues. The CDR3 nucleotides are TGTGCCAGCAGCGTATCCGGGACTAGCGGGAGGGAGCAGTTCTTC. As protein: CASSVSGTSGREQFF.

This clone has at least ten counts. The CDR3 spells CASKPSSGNTIYF. CDR3 coding DNA: TGTGCCAGCAAACCCAGCTCTGGAAACACCATATATTTT. This chain links TRBV27 with TRBJ1-3, with unresolved D. The CDR3 has 13 residues. CDR1 MNHEY and CDR2 SMNVEV come from the germline V gene (reference sequence). The V end lost 7 bases, the J end lost 0 bases, and 7 bases lay between the germline ends.

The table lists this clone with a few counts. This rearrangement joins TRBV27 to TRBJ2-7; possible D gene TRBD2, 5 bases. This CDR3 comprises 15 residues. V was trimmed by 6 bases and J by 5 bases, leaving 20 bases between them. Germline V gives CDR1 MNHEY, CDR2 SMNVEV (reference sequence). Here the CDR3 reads CASSWASTGRDEQYF. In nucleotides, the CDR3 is TGTGCCAGCAGCTGGGCCTCCACGGGAAGGGACGAGCAGTACTTC.

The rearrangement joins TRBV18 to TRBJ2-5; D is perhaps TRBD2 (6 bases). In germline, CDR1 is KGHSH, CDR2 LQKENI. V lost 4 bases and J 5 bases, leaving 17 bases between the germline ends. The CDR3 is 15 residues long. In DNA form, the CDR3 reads TGTGCCAGCTCACTGAGACTAGAAGTTGTCGAGACCCAGTACTTC. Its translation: CASSLRLEVVETQYF.

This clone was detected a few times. CDR3 DNA: TGTGCCAGCAGCTTAGGGCTAGCCCAAGATACGCAGTATTTT. It codes for CASSLGLAQDTQYF. V usage is TRBV11-2 and J usage is TRBJ2-3; D is possibly TRBD2 (5 bases). This CDR3 region has 14 residues. Germline CDR1 and CDR2: SGHAT and FQNNGV. The germline V and J ends were trimmed by 1 base and 5 bases, with 10 bases remaining between them. The variable domain in full, completed from reference TRBV11-2 and TRBJ2-3, reads EAGVAQSPRYKIIEKRQSVAFWCNPISGHATLYWYQQILGQGPKLLIQFQNNGVVDDSQLPKDRFSAERLKGVDSTLKIQPAKLEDSAVYLCASSLGLAQDTQYFGPGTRLTVL.

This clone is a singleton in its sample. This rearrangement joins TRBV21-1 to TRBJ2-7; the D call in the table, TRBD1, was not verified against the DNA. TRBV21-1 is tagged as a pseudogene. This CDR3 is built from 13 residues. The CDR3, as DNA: TGTGCCAGCAGCAGGACAGGAACCTACGAGCAGTACTTC. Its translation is CASSRTGTYEQYF.

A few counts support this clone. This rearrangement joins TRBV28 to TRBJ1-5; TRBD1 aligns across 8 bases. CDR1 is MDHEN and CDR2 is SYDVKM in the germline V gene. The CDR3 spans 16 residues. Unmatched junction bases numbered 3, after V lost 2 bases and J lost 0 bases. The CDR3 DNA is TGTGCCAGCAGTTTACATGGACAGGGTAGCAATCAGCCCCAGCATTTT. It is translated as CASSLHGQGSNQPQHF.

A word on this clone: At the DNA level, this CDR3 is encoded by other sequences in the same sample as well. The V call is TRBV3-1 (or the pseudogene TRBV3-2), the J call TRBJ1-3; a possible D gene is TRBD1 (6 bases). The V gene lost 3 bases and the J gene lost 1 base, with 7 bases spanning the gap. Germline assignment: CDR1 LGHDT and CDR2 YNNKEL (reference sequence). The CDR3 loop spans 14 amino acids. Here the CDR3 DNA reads TGTGCCAGCAGCCAGCAGGGGTCTGGAAACACCATATATTTT. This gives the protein CASSQQGSGNTIYF.

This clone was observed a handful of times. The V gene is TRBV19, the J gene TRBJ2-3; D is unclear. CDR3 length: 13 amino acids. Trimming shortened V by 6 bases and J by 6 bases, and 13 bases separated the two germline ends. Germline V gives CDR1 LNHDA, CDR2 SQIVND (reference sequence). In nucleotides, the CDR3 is TGTGCCAGTAGCCATACTACCCAGGATACGCAGTATTTT. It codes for CASSHTTQDTQYF.

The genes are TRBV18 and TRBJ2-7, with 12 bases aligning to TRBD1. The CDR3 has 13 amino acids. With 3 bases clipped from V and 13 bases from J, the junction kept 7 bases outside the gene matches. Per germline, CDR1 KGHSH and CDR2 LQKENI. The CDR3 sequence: CASSPGGDRGRYF. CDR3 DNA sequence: TGTGCCAGCTCACCTGGAGGGGACAGGGGGCGTTACTTC.

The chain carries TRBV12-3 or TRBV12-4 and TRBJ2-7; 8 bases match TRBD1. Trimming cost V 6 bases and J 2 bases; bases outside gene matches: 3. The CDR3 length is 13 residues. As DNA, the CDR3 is TGTGCCAGCAGCGGACAGGGACCCTACGAGCAGTACTTC. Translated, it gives CASSGQGPYEQYF.

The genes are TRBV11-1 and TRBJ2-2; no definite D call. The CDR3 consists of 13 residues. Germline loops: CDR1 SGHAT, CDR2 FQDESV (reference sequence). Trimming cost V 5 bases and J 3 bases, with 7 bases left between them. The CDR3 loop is CASSLGYTGELFF. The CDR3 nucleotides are TGTGCCAGCAGCCTCGGGTACACCGGGGAGCTGTTTTTT. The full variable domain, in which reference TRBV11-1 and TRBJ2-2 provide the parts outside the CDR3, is EAEVAQSPRYKITEKSQAVAFWCDPISGHATLYWYRQILGQGPELLVQFQDESVVDDSQLPKDRFSAERLKGVDSTLKIQPAELGDSAMYLCASSLGYTGELFFGEGSRLTVL.

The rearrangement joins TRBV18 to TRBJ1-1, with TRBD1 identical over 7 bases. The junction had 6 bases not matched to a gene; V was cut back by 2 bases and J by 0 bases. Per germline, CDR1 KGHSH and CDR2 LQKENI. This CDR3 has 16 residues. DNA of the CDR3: TGTGCCAGCTCACCATCTTCAGGACAGGTGAACACTGAAGCTTTCTTT. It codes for CASSPSSGQVNTEAFF.

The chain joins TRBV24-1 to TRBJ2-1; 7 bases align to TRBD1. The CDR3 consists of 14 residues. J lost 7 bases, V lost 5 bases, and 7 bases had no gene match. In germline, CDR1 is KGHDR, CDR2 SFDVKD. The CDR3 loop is CATSGQGVINEQFF. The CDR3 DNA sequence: TGTGCCACCAGTGGGCAGGGGGTGATAAATGAGCAGTTCTTC.

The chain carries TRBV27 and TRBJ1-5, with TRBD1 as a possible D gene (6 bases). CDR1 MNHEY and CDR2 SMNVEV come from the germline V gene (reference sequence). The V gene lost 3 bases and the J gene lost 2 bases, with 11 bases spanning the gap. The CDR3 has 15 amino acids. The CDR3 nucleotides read TGTGCCAGCAGTTTGCTCAGGGGAGGCAATCAGCCCCAGCATTTT. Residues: CASSLLRGGNQPQHF.

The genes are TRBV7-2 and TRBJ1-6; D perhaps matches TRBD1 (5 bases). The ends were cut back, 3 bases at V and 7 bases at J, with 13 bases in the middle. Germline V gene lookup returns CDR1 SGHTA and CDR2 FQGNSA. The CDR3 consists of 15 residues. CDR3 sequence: CASSFNPGGNSPLHF. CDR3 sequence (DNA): TGTGCCAGCAGCTTCAACCCGGGGGGGAATTCACCCCTCCACTTT.

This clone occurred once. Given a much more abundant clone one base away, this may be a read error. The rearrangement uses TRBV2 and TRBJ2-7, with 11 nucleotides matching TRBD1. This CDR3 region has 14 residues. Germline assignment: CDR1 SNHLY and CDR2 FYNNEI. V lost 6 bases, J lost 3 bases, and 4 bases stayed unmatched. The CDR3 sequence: CASSSGTGGYEQYF. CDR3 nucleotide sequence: TGTGCCAGCAGCTCCGGGACAGGGGGCTACGAGCAGTACTTC.

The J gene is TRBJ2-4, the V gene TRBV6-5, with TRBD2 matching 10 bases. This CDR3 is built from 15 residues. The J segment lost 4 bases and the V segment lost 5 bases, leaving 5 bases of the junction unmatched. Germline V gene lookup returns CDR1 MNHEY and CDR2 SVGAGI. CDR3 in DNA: TGTGCCAGCAGTCCTCGGACTAGCGGAAAAAACATTCAGTACTTC. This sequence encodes CASSPRTSGKNIQYF.

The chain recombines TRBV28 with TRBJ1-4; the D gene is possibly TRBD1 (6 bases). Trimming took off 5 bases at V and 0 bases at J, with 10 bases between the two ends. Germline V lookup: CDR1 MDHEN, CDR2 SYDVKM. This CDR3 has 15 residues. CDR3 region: CASSKSGATNEKLFF. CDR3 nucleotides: TGTGCCAGCAGTAAATCAGGGGCAACTAATGAAAAACTGTTTTTT.

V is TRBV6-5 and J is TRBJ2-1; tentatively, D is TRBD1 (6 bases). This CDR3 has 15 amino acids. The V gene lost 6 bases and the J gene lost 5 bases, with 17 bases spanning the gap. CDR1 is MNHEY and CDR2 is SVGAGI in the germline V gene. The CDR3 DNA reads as TGTGCCAGCAGCCGAACAGGGACCACCGACAATGAGCAGTTCTTC. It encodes CASSRTGTTDNEQFF.

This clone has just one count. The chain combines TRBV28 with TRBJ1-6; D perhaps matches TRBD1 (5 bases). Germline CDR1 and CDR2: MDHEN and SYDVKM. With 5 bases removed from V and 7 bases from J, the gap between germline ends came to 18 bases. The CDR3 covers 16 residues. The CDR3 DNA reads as TGTGCCAGCAGTATCGGGGCTGGCGCGGGGAATTCACCCCTCCACTTT. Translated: CASSIGAGAGNSPLHF.

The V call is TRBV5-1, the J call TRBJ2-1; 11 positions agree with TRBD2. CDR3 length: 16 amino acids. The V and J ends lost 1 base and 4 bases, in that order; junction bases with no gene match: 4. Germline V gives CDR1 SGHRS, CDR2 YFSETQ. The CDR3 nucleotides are TGCGCCAGCAGCTTGTCGGGACTAGCGGAATACAATGAGCAGTTCTTC. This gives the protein CASSLSGLAEYNEQFF.

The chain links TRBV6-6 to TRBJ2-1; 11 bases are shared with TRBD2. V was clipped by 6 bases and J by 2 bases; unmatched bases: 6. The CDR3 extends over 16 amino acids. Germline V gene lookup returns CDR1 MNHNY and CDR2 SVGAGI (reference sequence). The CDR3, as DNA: TGTGCCAGCAGCGAGACTAGCGGGACCGCCTACAATGAGCAGTTCTTC. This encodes CASSETSGTAYNEQFF.